This TCR beta chain was sequenced during a study of response to subunit inactivated influenza vaccine. Whole-study results and caveats: It was suggested by the authors that few new T cells are recruited by each seasonal influenza vaccination.

TCRdb re-analysed the RT-PCR reads in MiXCR, keeping a single row per CDR3 protein. The sample lists around 160,000 distinct CDR3 sequences; under 13% were seen once. This CDR3 has 14 amino acids. V shed 3 bases and J shed 5 bases, with 13 bases lying between them. The germline V gene has CDR1 KGHSH and CDR2 LQKENI. This clonotype occurred many times. Its antigen remains unknown. This sample comprised non-naive T cells sorted from PBMCs, obtained 45 days after vaccination. This sequence originates from a man aged 50 or older who received an inactivated influenza vaccine. V and J are TRBV18 and TRBJ1-1; a weak D match, TRBD1 (5 bases). The CDR3 region is CASSPSGAGTEAFF. Here the CDR3 DNA reads TGTGCCAGCTCACCTTCCGGGGCAGGGACTGAAGCTTTCTTT.